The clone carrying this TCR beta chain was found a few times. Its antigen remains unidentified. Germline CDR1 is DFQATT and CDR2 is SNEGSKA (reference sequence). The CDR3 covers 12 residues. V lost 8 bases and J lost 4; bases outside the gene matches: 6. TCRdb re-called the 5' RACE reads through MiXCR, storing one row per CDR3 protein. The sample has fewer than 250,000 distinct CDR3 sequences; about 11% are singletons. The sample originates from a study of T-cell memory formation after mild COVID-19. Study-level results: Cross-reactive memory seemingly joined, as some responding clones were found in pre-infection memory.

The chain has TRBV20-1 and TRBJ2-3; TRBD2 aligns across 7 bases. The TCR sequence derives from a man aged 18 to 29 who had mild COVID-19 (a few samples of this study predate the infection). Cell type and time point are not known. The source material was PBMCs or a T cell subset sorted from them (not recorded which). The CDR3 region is CSTNRGADTQYF. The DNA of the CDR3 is TGCAGTACCAATCGGGGGGCAGATACGCAGTATTTT.